This entry describes one T cell receptor (beta chain). Its antigen is unidentified. At the time of sampling, donors were nominally healthy, though unrecorded immune exposures were likely. The data derive from a study of cytomegalovirus exposure and HLA in healthy donors. Study-level results: Further analysis, carried out later, found HLA-associated TCR beta chains more clonally expanded than equally common other chains. The classifier was said to identify cytomegalovirus status with high specificity and sensitivity.

Both 60 Vbeta primers and 13 Jbeta primers went into the PCR. Assay used: immunoSEQ multiplex PCR; TCRdb lists only in-frame clones, some missing. The data contain about 140,000 clones, 75% to 85% of them singletons. The sequence was collected from a man aged 50 or older in good health and CMV-seronegative. Material: PBMCs.

CDR3 region: CASSQALASYEQYF. The CDR3 bases are TGTGCCAGCAGCCAAGCGCTAGCCAGCTACGAGCAGTACTTC. The chain is built from TRBV14 and TRBJ2-7; a weak D match, TRBD2 (5 bases). CDR1 SGHDN and CDR2 FVKESK come from the germline V gene. Between the trimmed V and J ends, which lost 1 base and 3 bases, there was a span of 10 bases. The CDR3 covers 14 residues.